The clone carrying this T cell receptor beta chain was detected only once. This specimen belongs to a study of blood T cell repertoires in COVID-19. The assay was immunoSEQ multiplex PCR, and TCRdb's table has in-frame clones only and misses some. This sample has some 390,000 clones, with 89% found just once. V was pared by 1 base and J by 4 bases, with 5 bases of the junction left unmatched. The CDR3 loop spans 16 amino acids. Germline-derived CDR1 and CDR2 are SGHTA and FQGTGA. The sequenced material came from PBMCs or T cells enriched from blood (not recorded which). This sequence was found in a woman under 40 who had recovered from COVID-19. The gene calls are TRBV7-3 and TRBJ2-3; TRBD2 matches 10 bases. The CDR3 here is CASSLIAGGLADTQYF. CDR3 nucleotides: TGTGCCAGCAGCTTAATAGCGGGGGGTCTCGCAGATACGCAGTATTTT.